These 21 T cell receptor beta chains share one sample of origin, sequenced in a study of blood T cell repertoires in COVID-19. Clones were sequenced by immunoSEQ multiplex PCR, and TCRdb holds only the in-frame ones, with some missing. The table shows a few hundred thousand clones, with nearly 85% occurring only once. The source material was peripheral blood. The source of these receptors is a woman in her 30s with COVID-19, enrolled during active disease.

The V gene is TRBV19, the J gene TRBJ1-2; 9 positions match TRBD1. The junction had 6 bases not matched to a gene; V was cut back by 3 bases and J by 7 bases. Germline assignment: CDR1 LNHDA and CDR2 SQIVND (reference sequence). There are 14 residues in the CDR3. The CDR3 DNA sequence: TGTGCCAGTAGTATCCCCAACAGGGGGCTTGGCTACACCTTC. It yields the protein CASSIPNRGLGYTF.

As DNA, the CDR3 is TGTGCCAGCAGCCTTATAGCGGGAGGGCCCGGCACCGGGGAGCTGTTTTTT. Translated, it gives CASSLIAGGPGTGELFF. The rearrangement links TRBV5-4 to TRBJ2-2, with 11 positions matching TRBD2. This CDR3 region has 17 residues. V was pared by 4 bases and J by 4 bases, with 9 bases of the junction left unmatched. Germline CDR1 and CDR2: SGHNT and YYREEE (reference sequence).

The CDR3 bases are TGTGCCAGCAGCCAGAGCACGGGACACGAAGCTTTCTTT. Translated: CASSQSTGHEAFF. The V gene is TRBV21-1, the J gene TRBJ1-1; TRBD1 reflects the table's D call only, with no check against the DNA. TRBV21-1 is shown as a pseudogene. The CDR3 loop spans 13 amino acids.

The chain links TRBV9 to TRBJ1-3, with D unclear. The CDR3 has 15 amino acids. The germline V gene encodes CDR1 SGDLS and CDR2 YYNGEE. Between the trimmed V and J ends, which lost 3 bases and 2 bases, there was a span of 12 bases. CDR3 in amino acids: CASSAEGPAGNTIYF. The CDR3 bases are TGTGCCAGCAGCGCCGAGGGTCCGGCTGGAAACACCATATATTTT.

V usage is TRBV2 and J usage is TRBJ2-1; TRBD2 might be the D (5 bases). V dropped 6 bases and J dropped 9 bases, with 21 bases sitting between them. Germline values: CDR1 SNHLY, CDR2 FYNNEI. The CDR3 is 15 residues long. Here the CDR3 DNA reads TGTGCCAGCAGGCCCAAACTCTCACTAGGAAGTGAGCAGTTCTTC. Translating gives CASRPKLSLGSEQFF. The complete variable domain, with remaining parts taken from reference TRBV2 and TRBJ2-1, reads EPEVTQTPSHQVTQMGQEVILRCVPISNHLYFYWYRQILGQKVEFLVSFYNNEISEKSEIFDDQFSVERPDGSNFTLKIRSTKLEDSAMYFCASRPKLSLGSEQFFGPGTRLTVL.

This chain uses TRBV19 with TRBJ1-3; possible D gene TRBD1, 6 bases. Germline CDR1 is LNHDA and CDR2 is SQIVND (reference sequence). The germline V and J ends were trimmed by 4 bases and 0 bases, with 13 bases remaining between them. This CDR3 contains 16 residues. The DNA of the CDR3 is TGTGCCAGTAGTAGGGCAGGGGCCAACTCTGGAAACACCATATATTTT. Translation: CASSRAGANSGNTIYF.

The CDR3 region has the DNA TGTGCCAGCAGTTACGGGACAGGGGTTAAGCAGTACTTC. Amino acid sequence: CASSYGTGVKQYF. V is TRBV28 and J is TRBJ2-7; 10 bases line up with TRBD1. CDR1 MDHEN and CDR2 SYDVKM come from the germline V gene. The CDR3 is 13 residues long. V was clipped by 4 bases and J by 8 bases; unmatched bases: 5.

The CDR3 loop is CASSPETGWSGYTF. The CDR3 coding sequence is TGTGCCAGCTCACCAGAGACAGGGTGGAGTGGCTACACCTTC. This chain joins TRBV18 and TRBJ1-2, with 7 nucleotides matching TRBD1. This CDR3 region has 14 residues. CDR1 is KGHSH and CDR2 is LQKENI in the germline V gene. V gave up 2 bases and J gave up 7 bases; unmatched junction bases: 7. The full variable domain, completed using reference TRBV18 and TRBJ1-2, is NAGVMQNPRHLVRRRGQEARLRCSPMKGHSHVYWYRQLPEEGLKFMVYLQKENIIDESGMPKERFSAEFPKEGPSILRIQQVVRGDSAAYFCASSPETGWSGYTFGSGTRLTVV.

The chain uses TRBV6-6 and TRBJ2-7, with a weak D call TRBD2 (6 bases). Germline assignment: CDR1 MNHNY and CDR2 SVGAGI (reference sequence). Trimming cost V 7 bases and J 3 bases, with 16 bases left between them. The CDR3 runs to 14 residues. The CDR3 DNA reads TGTGCCAGCAAGAACGCCCTCGGGGGCTACGAGCAGTACTTC. The encoded protein is CASKNALGGYEQYF.

This clone turned up a few times. This chain links TRBV4-2 with TRBJ2-1; 8 bases fit TRBD2. The CDR3 is 16 amino acids. Germline V gives CDR1 LGHNA, CDR2 YNFKEQ. V shed 0 bases and J 3 bases; nucleotides not matched to a gene: 4. The CDR3 nucleotides read TGTGCCAGCAGCCAAGAGGCTAGCGGGCTCTACAATGAGCAGTTCTTC. It translates to CASSQEASGLYNEQFF.

The chain carries TRBV11-2 and TRBJ1-1; weak D call: TRBD1 (5 bases). This CDR3 has 13 residues. CDR1 is SGHAT and CDR2 is FQNNGV in the germline V gene. Deletions cut 4 bases from V and 4 bases from J, with 10 bases between. CDR3 region: CASSSRQLTEAFF. CDR3 DNA sequence: TGTGCCAGCAGCTCTCGACAGCTCACTGAAGCTTTCTTT.

The genes are TRBV21-1 and TRBJ1-2; the table calls TRBD1, which could not be checked here. TRBV21-1 is shown as a pseudogene. This CDR3 spans 16 amino acids. CDR3 nucleotides: TGTGCCAGCAGGGGGACAGGGGGCGCCGGGGACTATGGCTACACCTTC. Its protein product is CASRGTGGAGDYGYTF.

This sequence joins TRBV6-5 and TRBJ1-2; D call uncertain. CDR1 is MNHEY, CDR2 SVGAGI, per germline. The V gene lost 6 bases and the J gene lost 3 bases, with 11 bases spanning the gap. The length of the CDR3 is 13 residues. CDR3 sequence reads: CASSPREDYGYTF. The CDR3 coding sequence is TGTGCCAGCAGCCCGCGGGAAGACTATGGCTACACCTTC.

The CDR3 region is CASSQDFGQGNEKLFF. In DNA, the CDR3 is TGTGCCAGCAGCCAAGATTTCGGACAGGGGAATGAAAAACTGTTTTTT. The rearrangement joins TRBV3-1 (or the pseudogene TRBV3-2) to TRBJ1-4; 9 bases fit TRBD1. CDR1 and CDR2 from the germline V gene are LGHDT and YNNKEL (reference sequence). After removal of 0 bases from V and 5 bases from J, the junction contained 4 bases not matched to a gene. The CDR3 runs to 16 residues.

J is TRBJ1-5 and V is TRBV19; D possibly corresponds to TRBD1 (6 bases). Germline CDR1 and CDR2: LNHDA and SQIVND (reference sequence). The CDR3 length is 14 residues. V lost 5 bases and J lost 4, with 12 bases in between. The CDR3 protein is CASSVTGGNQPQHF. Written as DNA, the CDR3 is TGTGCCAGTAGTGTGACAGGTGGAAATCAGCCCCAGCATTTT.

V gene TRBV19 combines with J gene TRBJ1-5; D gene uncertain. This CDR3 spans 19 amino acids. CDR1 is LNHDA and CDR2 is SQIVND in the germline V gene (reference sequence). V was trimmed by 6 bases and J by 4 bases, leaving 28 bases between them. CDR3 in amino acids: CASRPQAGGGLLSNQPQHF. CDR3 in DNA: TGTGCCAGTAGACCCCAAGCGGGCGGTGGACTTCTCTCTAATCAGCCCCAGCATTTT.

The chain uses TRBV6-2 or TRBV6-3 and TRBJ2-7, with D perhaps matching TRBD1 (6 bases). Germline CDR1 and CDR2: MNHEY and SVGEGT. This CDR3 is built from 13 residues. With 4 bases removed from V and 3 bases from J, the gap between germline ends came to 10 bases. The CDR3 protein is CASSSLQGYEQYF. The CDR3 region has the DNA TGTGCCAGCAGTTCGTTACAGGGCTACGAGCAGTACTTC.

Comment on this clone: The same CDR3 is also encoded by other DNA sequences in this sample. The chain has TRBV29-1 and TRBJ2-1; the match to TRBD2 covers 7 bases. Germline V gives CDR1 SQVTM, CDR2 ANQGSEA. V shed 2 bases and J 0 bases; nucleotides not matched to a gene: 1. The CDR3 contains 14 residues. The CDR3, as DNA: TGCAGCGTTGAACCGGGGGGCTCCTACAATGAGCAGTTCTTC. Its translation is CSVEPGGSYNEQFF.

This clone was observed at least ten times. DNA for the CDR3: TGTGCCAGCAGTTTAAAGGAACAGGGGGGTGGCACTGAAGCTTTCTTT. Its protein is CASSLKEQGGGTEAFF. The V and J genes are TRBV6-2 or TRBV6-3 and TRBJ1-1, with TRBD1 identical over 8 bases. Germline V gene sequence: CDR1 MNHEY, CDR2 SVGEGT. V shed 4 bases and J 4 bases; nucleotides not matched to a gene: 11. The CDR3 is 16 residues long.

The chain has TRBV5-4 and TRBJ2-3; D perhaps matches TRBD1 (7 bases). V dropped 5 bases and J dropped 3 bases, with 16 bases sitting between them. This CDR3 has 15 amino acids. Germline V gene data show CDR1 as SGHNT and CDR2 as YYREEE (reference sequence). In nucleotides, the CDR3 is TGTGCCAGCAGGTCCCGCGGGACAGCTACAGATACGCAGTATTTT. Translated: CASRSRGTATDTQYF.

The chain joins TRBV27 to TRBJ2-7, with 7 bases fitting TRBD2. The V gene end was trimmed by 2 bases and the J gene end by 5 bases; junction bases not matched to a gene: 6. The CDR3 sequence is 14 residues long. Germline lookup yields CDR1 MNHEY and CDR2 SMNVEV (reference sequence). DNA for the CDR3: TGTGCCAGCAGTTTAAGGCGGGAGAGTCACGAGCAGTACTTC. This gives the protein CASSLRRESHEQYF.